This T cell receptor beta chain was documented in a study of blood T cell repertoires in COVID-19. Study-level information: Specimens from acute and convalescent COVID-19 originated in the United States, Italy and Spain.

Living in 24 US areas, the participants were between roughly 18 and 95 years of age. Participant-given clinical history determined each cohort assignment. The authors' processing: Amplification from reference gene primers served as the basis for estimated nucleated cell counts. Sequenced by immunoSEQ multiplex PCR; TCRdb stores in-frame clones only, minus some. The V and J calls and clone size come from that table; D and trimming were worked out from the DNA. The sample holds about 170,000 clones, 84% seen once. Germline CDR1 and CDR2: SGHNT and YYREEE (reference sequence). The CDR3 consists of 11 residues. V shed 5 bases and J shed 4 bases, with 4 bases lying between them.

Specimen: PBMCs or T cells enriched from blood (not recorded which). The sequence was obtained from a man between 50 and 59 years old who had recovered from COVID-19. The chain combines TRBV5-4 with TRBJ2-1; D is ambiguous. Written as DNA, the CDR3 is TGTGCCAGCAGTATTTACAATGAGCAGTTCTTC. It translates to CASSIYNEQFF.